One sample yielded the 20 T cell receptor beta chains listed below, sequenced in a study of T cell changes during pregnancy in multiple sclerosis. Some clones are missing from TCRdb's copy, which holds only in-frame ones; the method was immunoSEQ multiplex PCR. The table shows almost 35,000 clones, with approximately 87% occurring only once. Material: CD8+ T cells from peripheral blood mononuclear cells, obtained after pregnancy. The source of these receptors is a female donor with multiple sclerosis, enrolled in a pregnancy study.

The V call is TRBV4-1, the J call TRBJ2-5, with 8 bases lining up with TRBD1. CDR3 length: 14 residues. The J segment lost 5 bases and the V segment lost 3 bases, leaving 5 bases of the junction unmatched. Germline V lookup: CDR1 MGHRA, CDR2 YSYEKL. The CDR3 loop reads CASSQAGGRETQYF. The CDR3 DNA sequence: TGCGCCAGCAGCCAGGCAGGGGGCAGGGAGACCCAGTACTTC.

Here the CDR3 DNA reads TGTGCCAGCAGTTCGACAGGGGACTACGAGCAGTACTTC. Its protein product is CASSSTGDYEQYF. J is TRBJ2-7 and V is TRBV7-9, with 8 positions matching TRBD1. Germline trimming cut 6 bases from V and 3 bases from J; bases unmatched to any gene: 4. The CDR3 runs to 13 residues. Germline V gives CDR1 SEHNR, CDR2 FQNEAQ (reference sequence). The variable domain in full, with the rest retrieved from reference TRBV7-9 and TRBJ2-7, is DTGVSQNPRHKITKRGQNVTFRCDPISEHNRLYWYRQTLGQGPEFLTYFQNEAQLEKSRLLSDRFSAERPKGSFSTLEIQRTEQGDSAMYLCASSSTGDYEQYFGPGTRLTVT.

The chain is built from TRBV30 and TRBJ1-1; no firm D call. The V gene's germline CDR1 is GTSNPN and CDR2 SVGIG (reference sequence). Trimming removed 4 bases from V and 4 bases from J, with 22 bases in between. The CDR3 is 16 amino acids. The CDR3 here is CAWTQKAGGKRTEAFF. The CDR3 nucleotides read TGTGCCTGGACTCAGAAGGCGGGAGGGAAGCGCACTGAAGCTTTCTTT. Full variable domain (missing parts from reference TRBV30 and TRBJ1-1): SQTIHQWPATLVQPVGSPLSLECTVEGTSNPNLYWYRQAAGRGLQLLFYSVGIGQISSEVPQNLSASRPQDRQFILSSKKLLLSDSGFYLCAWTQKAGGKRTEAFFGQGTRLTVV.

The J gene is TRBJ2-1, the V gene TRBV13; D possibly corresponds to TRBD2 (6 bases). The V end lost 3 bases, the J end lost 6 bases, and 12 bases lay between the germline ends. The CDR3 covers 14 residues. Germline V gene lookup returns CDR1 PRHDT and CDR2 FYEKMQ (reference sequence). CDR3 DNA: TGTGCCAGCAGCTTCTCTAGCGACCCCAATGAGCAGTTCTTC. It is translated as CASSFSSDPNEQFF.

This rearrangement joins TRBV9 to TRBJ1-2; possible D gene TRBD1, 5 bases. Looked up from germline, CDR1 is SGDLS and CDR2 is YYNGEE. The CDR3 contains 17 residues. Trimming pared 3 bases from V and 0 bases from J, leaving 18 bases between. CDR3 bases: TGTGCCAGCAGCGCCATCACGGGGGACCTAGCTAACTATGGCTACACCTTC. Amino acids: CASSAITGDLANYGYTF.

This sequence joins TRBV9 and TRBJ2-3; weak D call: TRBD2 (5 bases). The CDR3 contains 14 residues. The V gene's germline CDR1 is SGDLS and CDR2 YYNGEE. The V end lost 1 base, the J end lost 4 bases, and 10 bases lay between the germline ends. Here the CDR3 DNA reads TGTGCCAGCAGCGTACATGGGAGCGCAGATACGCAGTATTTT. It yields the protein CASSVHGSADTQYF.

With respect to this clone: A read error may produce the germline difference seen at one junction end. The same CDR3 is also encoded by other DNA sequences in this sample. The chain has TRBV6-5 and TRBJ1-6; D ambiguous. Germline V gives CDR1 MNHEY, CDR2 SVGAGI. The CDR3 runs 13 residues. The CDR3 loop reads CAGGDSYNSPLHF. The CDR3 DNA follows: TGTGCCGGCGGAGATTCCTATAATTCACCTCTCCACTTT.

The DNA for the CDR3 is TGTGCCAGCAGTTACTCTGGGGGGGGCGCAGATACGCAGTATTTT. It codes for CASSYSGGGADTQYF. The chain joins TRBV6-5 to TRBJ2-3; D is perhaps TRBD2 (7 bases). The CDR3 totals 15 residues. CDR1 is MNHEY and CDR2 is SVGAGI in the germline V gene. Trimming took 0 bases from V and 4 from J, leaving 11 bases between them.

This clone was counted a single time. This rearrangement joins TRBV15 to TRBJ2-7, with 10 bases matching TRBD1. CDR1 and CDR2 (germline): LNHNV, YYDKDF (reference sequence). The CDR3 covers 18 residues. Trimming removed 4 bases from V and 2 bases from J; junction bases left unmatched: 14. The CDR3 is CATSNWGGQGTPPYEQYF. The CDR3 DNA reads TGTGCCACCAGCAACTGGGGGGGACAGGGGACCCCACCCTACGAGCAGTACTTC.

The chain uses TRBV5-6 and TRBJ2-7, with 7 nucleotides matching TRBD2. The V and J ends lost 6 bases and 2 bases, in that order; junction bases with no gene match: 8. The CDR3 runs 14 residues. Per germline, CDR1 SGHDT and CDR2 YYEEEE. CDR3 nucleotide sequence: TGTGCCAGCACCTGGGGGGGGAGTACCTACGAGCAGTACTTC. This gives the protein CASTWGGSTYEQYF.

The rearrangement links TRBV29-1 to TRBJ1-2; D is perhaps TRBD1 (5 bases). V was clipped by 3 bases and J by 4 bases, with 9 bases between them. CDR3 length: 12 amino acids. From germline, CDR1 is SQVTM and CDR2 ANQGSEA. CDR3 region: CSVDQGGYGYTF. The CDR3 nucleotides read TGCAGCGTTGACCAGGGTGGCTATGGCTACACCTTC.

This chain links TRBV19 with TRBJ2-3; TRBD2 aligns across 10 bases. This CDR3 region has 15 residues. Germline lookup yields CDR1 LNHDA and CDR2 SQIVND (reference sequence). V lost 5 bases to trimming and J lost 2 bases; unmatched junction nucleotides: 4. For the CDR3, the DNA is TGTGCCAGTAGTCCGACTAGCGGGTACACAGATACGCAGTATTTT. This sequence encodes CASSPTSGYTDTQYF.

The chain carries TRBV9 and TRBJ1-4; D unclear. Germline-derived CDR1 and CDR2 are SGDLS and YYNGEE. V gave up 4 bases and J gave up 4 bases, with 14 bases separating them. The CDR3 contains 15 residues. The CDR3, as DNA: TGTGCCAGCAGCCCTGAGTCTGCTTTTAATGAAAAACTGTTTTTT. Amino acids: CASSPESAFNEKLFF.

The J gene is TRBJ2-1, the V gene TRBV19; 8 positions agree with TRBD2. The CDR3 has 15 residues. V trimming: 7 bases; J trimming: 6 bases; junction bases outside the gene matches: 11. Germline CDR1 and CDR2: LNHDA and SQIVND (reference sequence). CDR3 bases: TGTGCCAGTAACATGGGCCTAGCGGGCCCCAATGAGCAGTTCTTC. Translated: CASNMGLAGPNEQFF. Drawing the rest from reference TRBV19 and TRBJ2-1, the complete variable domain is DGGITQSPKYLFRKEGQNVTLSCEQNLNHDAMYWYRQDPGQGLRLIYYSQIVNDFQKGDIAEGYSVSREKKESFPLTVTSAQKNPTAFYLCASNMGLAGPNEQFFGPGTRLTVL.

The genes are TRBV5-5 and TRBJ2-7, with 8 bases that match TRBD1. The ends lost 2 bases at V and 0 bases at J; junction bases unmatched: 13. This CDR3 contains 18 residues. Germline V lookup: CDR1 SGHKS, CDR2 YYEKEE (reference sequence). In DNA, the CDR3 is TGTGCCAGCAGCTTCCCCGCGGACAGGGAGGATTTCTCCTACGAGCAGTACTTC. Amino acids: CASSFPADREDFSYEQYF.

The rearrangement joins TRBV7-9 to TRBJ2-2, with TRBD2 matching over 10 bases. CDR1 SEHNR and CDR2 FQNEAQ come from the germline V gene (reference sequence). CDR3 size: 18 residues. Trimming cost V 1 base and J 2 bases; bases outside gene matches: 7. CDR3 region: CASSLGRLAGENTGELFF. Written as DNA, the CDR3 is TGTGCCAGCAGCTTAGGTCGCCTAGCGGGGGAAAACACCGGGGAGCTGTTTTTT.

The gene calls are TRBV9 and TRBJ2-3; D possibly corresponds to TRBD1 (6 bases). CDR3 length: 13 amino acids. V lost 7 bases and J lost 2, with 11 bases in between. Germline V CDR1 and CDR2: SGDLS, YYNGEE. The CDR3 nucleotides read TGTGCCAGCTCACAGGGAACCACAGATACGCAGTATTTT. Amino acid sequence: CASSQGTTDTQYF.

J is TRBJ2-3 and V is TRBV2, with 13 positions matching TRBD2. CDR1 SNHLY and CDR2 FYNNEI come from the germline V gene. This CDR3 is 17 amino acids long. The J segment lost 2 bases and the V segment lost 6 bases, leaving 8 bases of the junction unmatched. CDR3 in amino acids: CASSHSGLAGPTDTQYF. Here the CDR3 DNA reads TGTGCCAGCAGCCACTCGGGACTAGCGGGGCCCACAGATACGCAGTATTTT.

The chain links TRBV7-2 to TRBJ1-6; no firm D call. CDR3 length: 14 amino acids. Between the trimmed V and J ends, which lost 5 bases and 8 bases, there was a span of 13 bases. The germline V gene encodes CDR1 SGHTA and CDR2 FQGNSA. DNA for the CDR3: TGTGCCAGCAGCCGCCTAGTCACCGATTCACCCCTCCACTTT. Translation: CASSRLVTDSPLHF.

The DNA of the CDR3 is TGTGCCACCGACCAGGGGGACGGTACGCAGTATTTT. This sequence encodes CATDQGDGTQYF. The chain couples TRBV27 to TRBJ2-3, with 7 bases lining up with TRBD1. The CDR3 is made up of 12 amino acids. Per germline, CDR1 MNHEY and CDR2 SMNVEV (reference sequence). Trimming at V came to 10 bases and at J to 8 bases, leaving 9 bases not matched to a gene.